The next 14 T cell receptor beta chains were all read from a single sample in a study of shared clonotypes between healthy human individuals. Measured with immunoSEQ multiplex PCR; TCRdb has only the in-frame clones, and not every one. The table includes approximately 2.3 million clones, 85% to 95% detected once. Input material: naive CD4+ T cells from PBMCs. Described subset: CD45RA+ positively selected. The receptors derive from a man younger than 35 in good health. Some clones in this sample may be carry-over from other donors' samples.

The chain joins TRBV28 to TRBJ2-1; either TRBD1 or TRBD2 may fit D (6 bases each). V lost 5 bases to trimming and J lost 15 bases, with 26 bases between them. The germline gives CDR1 MDHEN, CDR2 SYDVKM. The CDR3 loop spans 15 amino acids. The CDR3 bases are TGTGCCAGCAGTCCGAACCCGGGGGCGACCGCTCTTCTGTTCTTC. Translating it yields CASSPNPGATALLFF.

The rearrangement joins TRBV5-1 to TRBJ2-1, with 7 bases matching TRBD2. Looked up from germline, CDR1 is SGHRS and CDR2 is YFSETQ. J lost 10 bases, V lost 0 bases, and 7 bases had no gene match. The CDR3 covers 14 residues. CDR3 sequence: CASSLGAGVDEQFF. The CDR3 nucleotides are TGCGCCAGCAGCTTGGGGGCGGGAGTTGACGAGCAGTTCTTC. Full variable domain (missing parts from reference TRBV5-1 and TRBJ2-1): KAGVTQTPRYLIKTRGQQVTLSCSPISGHRSVSWYQQTPGQGLQFLFEYFSETQRNKGNFPGRFSGRQFSNSRSEMNVSTLELGDSALYLCASSLGAGVDEQFFGPGTRLTVL.

In its sample, this clone was seen once. The chain is built from TRBV19 and TRBJ2-3; D tentatively fits TRBD1 or TRBD2 (5 bases each). Germline assignment: CDR1 LNHDA and CDR2 SQIVND (reference sequence). V lost 7 bases to trimming and J lost 2 bases, with 13 bases between them. CDR3 size: 14 residues. Here the CDR3 DNA reads TGTGCCAGTAACTCCGGGGCCTACACAGATACGCAGTATTTT. Translation gives CASNSGAYTDTQYF.

The chain links TRBV15 to TRBJ2-1; D might be TRBD1 or TRBD2, each matching 6 bases. V lost 0 bases to trimming and J lost 2 bases, with 17 bases between them. The CDR3 extends over 18 amino acids. Germline loops: CDR1 LNHNV, CDR2 YYDKDF (reference sequence). CDR3: CATSRDFKGGPPYNEQFF. The CDR3 DNA reads as TGTGCCACCAGCAGAGATTTTAAGGGGGGTCCGCCCTACAATGAGCAGTTCTTC.

The chain has TRBV11-2 and TRBJ1-5; D possibly corresponds to TRBD1 (6 bases). Germline V gene sequence: CDR1 SGHAT, CDR2 FQNNGV. The CDR3 totals 15 residues. V lost 6 bases to trimming and J lost 1 base, with 13 bases between them. The CDR3 loop is CASSAVGGSNQPQHF. Written as DNA, the CDR3 is TGTGCCAGCAGTGCGGTAGGGGGAAGCAATCAGCCCCAGCATTTT.

The chain recombines TRBV15 with TRBJ2-7; D is undetermined. Per germline, CDR1 LNHNV and CDR2 YYDKDF (reference sequence). Trimming stripped 5 bases from V and 0 bases from J, with 8 bases between. This CDR3 comprises 13 residues. CDR3 in amino acids: CATSWASSYEQYF. In DNA form, the CDR3 reads TGTGCCACCAGCTGGGCGAGCTCCTACGAGCAGTACTTC. Supplemented by reference TRBV15 and TRBJ2-7, the full variable domain reads DAMVIQNPRYQVTQFGKPVTLSCSQTLNHNVMYWYQQKSSQAPKLLFHYYDKDFNNEADTPDNFQSRRPNTSFCFLDIRSPGLGDTAMYLCATSWASSYEQYFGPGTRLTVT.

The J gene is TRBJ2-5, the V gene TRBV11-2, with D perhaps assigned TRBD1 or TRBD2 (5 bases each). In germline, CDR1 is SGHAT, CDR2 FQNNGV. Trimming pared 5 bases from V and 7 bases from J, leaving 20 bases between. This CDR3 contains 15 residues. Here the CDR3 reads CASSPIQGPSGTQYF. The CDR3, as DNA: TGTGCCAGCAGCCCAATCCAGGGACCAAGCGGGACCCAGTACTTC.

This clone was seen a single time. The chain has TRBV4-1 and TRBJ1-2; tentative D call: TRBD1 (5 bases). Germline V gene sequence: CDR1 MGHRA, CDR2 YSYEKL. V was shortened by 2 bases and J by 2 bases, with 9 bases between the two germline ends. The CDR3 loop spans 14 amino acids. Here the CDR3 DNA reads TGCGCCAGCAGCCAACGAAGGGACAACTATGGCTACACCTTC. Encoded protein: CASSQRRDNYGYTF.

J is TRBJ2-1 and V is TRBV5-1; perhaps TRBD2 as D (6 bases). The germline CDR1 and CDR2 sequences are SGHRS and YFSETQ. Trimming removed 4 bases from V and 7 bases from J, with 21 bases in between. The CDR3 extends over 16 amino acids. The CDR3, as DNA: TGCGCCAGCAGCGGCGGGACGGGTGGCGGGTCTAATGAGCAGTTCTTC. Amino acid sequence: CASSGGTGGGSNEQFF.

The chain uses TRBV19 and TRBJ1-1; TRBD1 agrees at 11 bases. V gave up 5 bases and J gave up 3 bases; unmatched junction bases: 14. Germline V CDR1 and CDR2: LNHDA, SQIVND (reference sequence). This CDR3 spans 18 amino acids. CDR3 sequence: CASSSPGTGGSFYTEAFF. In DNA form, the CDR3 reads TGTGCCAGTAGTTCCCCCGGGACAGGGGGTTCCTTCTACACTGAAGCTTTCTTT. Supplemented by reference TRBV19 and TRBJ1-1, the full variable domain reads DGGITQSPKYLFRKEGQNVTLSCEQNLNHDAMYWYRQDPGQGLRLIYYSQIVNDFQKGDIAEGYSVSREKKESFPLTVTSAQKNPTAFYLCASSSPGTGGSFYTEAFFGQGTRLTVV.

The chain employs TRBV6-5 and TRBJ1-2; no clear D. V was shortened by 0 bases and J by 5 bases, with 13 bases between the two germline ends. Looked up from germline, CDR1 is MNHEY and CDR2 is SVGAGI. This CDR3 is built from 15 residues. As DNA, the CDR3 is TGTGCCAGCAGTTACTCCGCGGCAGGAGGATATGGCTACACCTTC. This codes for CASSYSAAGGYGYTF.

The chain joins TRBV28 to TRBJ2-3; 7 bases fit TRBD1. V lost 2 bases, J lost 0 bases, and 5 bases stayed unmatched. This CDR3 spans 16 amino acids. Germline V lookup: CDR1 MDHEN, CDR2 SYDVKM. CDR3: CASSLRGLTSTDTQYF. The CDR3, as DNA: TGTGCCAGCAGTTTAAGGGGGCTGACTAGCACAGATACGCAGTATTTT.

The chain links TRBV28 to TRBJ2-5, with 9 bases identical to TRBD1. Germline V gene data show CDR1 as MDHEN and CDR2 as SYDVKM. Losses at the gene ends were 3 bases for V and 2 bases for J; bases not matched to a gene: 4. This CDR3 has 15 amino acids. Here the CDR3 DNA reads TGTGCCAGCAGTTTCGACGGACAGGGGCAAGAGACCCAGTACTTC. The encoded protein is CASSFDGQGQETQYF.

The J gene is TRBJ2-2, the V gene TRBV5-1; TRBD1 matches 7 bases. V was clipped by 3 bases and J by 4 bases; unmatched bases: 3. From germline, CDR1 is SGHRS and CDR2 YFSETQ. This CDR3 spans 14 amino acids. The CDR3 is CASSSGQATGELFF. CDR3 coding DNA: TGCGCCAGCAGCTCCGGACAGGCCACCGGGGAGCTGTTTTTT.